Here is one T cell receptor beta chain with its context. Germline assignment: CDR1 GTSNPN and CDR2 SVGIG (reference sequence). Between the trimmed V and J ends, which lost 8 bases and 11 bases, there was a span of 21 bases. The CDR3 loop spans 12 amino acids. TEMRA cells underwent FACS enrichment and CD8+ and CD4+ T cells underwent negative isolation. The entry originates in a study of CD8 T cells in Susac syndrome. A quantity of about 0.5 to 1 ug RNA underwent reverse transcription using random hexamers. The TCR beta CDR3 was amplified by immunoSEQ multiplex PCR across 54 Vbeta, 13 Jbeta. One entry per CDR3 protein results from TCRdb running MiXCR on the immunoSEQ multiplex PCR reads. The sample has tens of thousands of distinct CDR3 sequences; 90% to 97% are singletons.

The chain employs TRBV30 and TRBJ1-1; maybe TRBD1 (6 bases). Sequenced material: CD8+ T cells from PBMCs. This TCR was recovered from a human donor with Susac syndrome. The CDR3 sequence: CASTQDSLRAFF. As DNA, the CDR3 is TGTGCCAGCACCCAGGACAGCCTGAGGGCTTTCTTT.